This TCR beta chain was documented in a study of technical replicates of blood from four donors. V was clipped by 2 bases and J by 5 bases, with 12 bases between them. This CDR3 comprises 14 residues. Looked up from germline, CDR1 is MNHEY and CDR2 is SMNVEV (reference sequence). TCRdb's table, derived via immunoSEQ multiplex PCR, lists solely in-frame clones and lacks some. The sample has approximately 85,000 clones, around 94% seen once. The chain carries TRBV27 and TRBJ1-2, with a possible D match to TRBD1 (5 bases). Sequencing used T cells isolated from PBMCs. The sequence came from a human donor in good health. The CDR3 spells CASSLAKGKYGYTF. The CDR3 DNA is TGTGCCAGCAGTTTAGCAAAGGGGAAATATGGCTACACCTTC.